This T cell receptor beta chain derives from a study of human T cells and chemical hapten exposure. The time point: patch test 1, 2 weeks after DPC sensitization. Treatment described: therapeutic diphenylcyclopropenone sensitization with weekly scalp DPC. TCRdb reprocessed the RACE reads via MiXCR and lists one record per CDR3 protein. This sample has roughly 98,000 distinct CDR3 sequences, with roughly an eighth found just once. Trimming left V 6 bases short and J 10 bases short, with 15 bases between. Germline assignment: CDR1 MNHEY and CDR2 SVGEGT. This CDR3 is built from 12 residues. The rearrangement joins TRBV6-2 or TRBV6-3 to TRBJ1-1; no clear D. The sample in question was whole blood, obtained in connection with sensitization to the hapten diphenylcyclopropenone (DPC). This clonotype was sampled from a woman in her thirties or forties with alopecia areata. Some clones in this sample may be carry-over from other donors' samples. The CDR3 bases are TGTGCCAGCAGCCATAGGGAGGTGCGAGCTTTCTTT. Translating it yields CASSHREVRAFF.